This paragraph covers one T cell receptor beta chain sequence. No antigen is known for it. Use of 60 Vbeta and 13 Jbeta primers characterized the PCR. This table comes from immunoSEQ multiplex PCR, and its TCRdb copy is limited to in-frame clones, with some not included. The data contain over 150,000 clones, 68% of them singletons. Per the germline V gene, CDR1 is SGHDT and CDR2 is YYEEEE. Trimming cost V 4 bases and J 3 bases; bases outside gene matches: 5. The CDR3 runs 14 residues. This entry is derived from a study of cytomegalovirus exposure and HLA in healthy donors. Findings of the study overall: HLA restriction was apparent for most CMV-associated TCR beta chains in a later analysis. It was reported that the classifier diagnosed cytomegalovirus status with high specificity and sensitivity in both the original and validation cohorts. The authors excluded some V segments, including TRBV6-2 and TRBV6-3, as indistinguishable. It was about 150 TCR beta chains that were listed as cytomegalovirus-associated.

V usage is TRBV5-6 and J usage is TRBJ2-7; 9 nucleotides match TRBD1. The sequence was obtained from a woman aged 18 to 35 in good health and CMV-seropositive. Sample: PBMCs. The CDR3 region is CASSHGTGLYEQYF. The CDR3, as DNA: TGTGCCAGCAGCCATGGGACAGGGCTCTACGAGCAGTACTTC.